Listed here is a single T cell receptor beta chain. The authors' processing: Scientists estimated how many nucleated cells there were by amplifying reference gene primers. The method was immunoSEQ multiplex PCR; TCRdb's version includes in-frame clones alone and lacks a portion of them. V and J calls and clone size are those listed in that table; D and trimming were worked out from the DNA. This sample has hundreds of thousands of clones, with around 83% found just once. This entry comes from a study of blood T cell repertoires in COVID-19. Study summary: COVID-19 samples collected from the United States, Italy and Spain covered acute and convalescent phases. Sample material is recorded as cDNA or gDNA derived from T cells, B-cell-depleted T cells, or PBMCs.

The sequenced sample consisted of peripheral blood. This receptor was taken from a woman between 45 and 65 years old with acute or convalescent COVID-19.

The CDR3 sequence is CATSDSPGVNSYEQYF. The DNA of the CDR3 is TGTGCCACCAGTGATTCCCCCGGGGTTAACTCCTACGAGCAGTACTTC. The chain joins TRBV24-1 to TRBJ2-7; possibly TRBD2 for D (5 bases). The CDR3 runs 16 residues. The germline V and J ends were trimmed by 2 bases and 0 bases, with 13 bases remaining between them. Germline loops: CDR1 KGHDR, CDR2 SFDVKD.